Given below is one T cell receptor (beta chain) in context. The data stem from a study of quantifying T cell responses using KT2 cells. Study background: cDNA was made from DNase-treated RNA using alpha and beta constant primers.

The cDNA 3' end received a ligated oligonucleotide with a UMI. First-round PCR used 4 cycles and beta primers RC1.1 and RC1.2 covering TRBC1 and TRBC2. TCRdb re-called the UMI-ligation and nested PCR reads through MiXCR, storing one row per CDR3 protein. The data hold 40,000 to 55,000 distinct CDR3 sequences, with 9.5% to 13% observed a single time. Sequencing input: PBMCs spiked with cells of the T cell clone KT2. The TCR sequence derives from a human donor.

CDR3: CASSQGTESYNEQFF. In nucleotides, the CDR3 is TGTGCCAGCAGTCAGGGCACAGAGTCCTACAATGAGCAGTTCTTC. V and J are TRBV27 and TRBJ2-1, with D possibly TRBD1 on 5 matching bases. Trimming stripped 5 bases from V and 1 base from J, with 12 bases between. Germline assignment: CDR1 MNHEY and CDR2 SMNVEV (reference sequence). This CDR3 spans 15 amino acids.